The following is a TCR beta chain sequence with its context. The antigen is unknown. This record comes from a study of cytomegalovirus exposure and HLA in healthy donors. The PCR had 60 Vbeta and 13 Jbeta primers. As handled by the study authors: About 10 million of 80 million to 85 million unique TCR beta chains were shared, per a later count. Profiling relied on immunoSEQ multiplex PCR, and the TCRdb table lists in-frame clones only, not all of them. V and J calls and clone size follow that table, whereas D and trimming were derived from the DNA. The profile shows over 65,000 clones, over 70% of them singletons. Study-level findings and limits: It emerged from a later analysis that several of the most significant clusters appeared to be linked to common viral pathogens. In a later analysis, at a false discovery rate of 0.05, under 20,000 TCR beta sequences were associated with HLA alleles.

This receptor was identified in a man aged 60-69 years in good health and CMV-seropositive. Material: PBMCs.

The CDR3 DNA follows: TGTGCCACCTGTTGGGACAGGAACACTGAAGCTTTCTTT. This gives the protein CATCWDRNTEAFF. This sequence joins TRBV6-6 and TRBJ1-1, with 7 bases matching TRBD1. Germline V CDR1 and CDR2: MNHNY, SVGAGI (reference sequence). V lost 10 bases and J lost 1; bases outside the gene matches: 6. This CDR3 comprises 13 residues.